The next 6 T cell receptor beta chains were all read from a single sample in a study of T cells in Graves' hyperthyroidism and ophthalmopathy. RNA transcripts provided the source from which TCR beta CDR3 regions were amplified. First-round RT-PCR of the TCR CDR3 relied on the HTBI primer set. TCRdb called the multiplex PCR reads again in MiXCR, with one record for every CDR3 protein. The table records around 240,000 distinct CDR3 sequences, approximately 14% of them present only once. Sequenced sample: blood. The receptors stem from a woman aged 40-49 years with Graves' hyperthyroidism that later progressed to Graves' ophthalmopathy.

This chain joins TRBV9 and TRBJ1-5; tentatively, D is TRBD1 (6 bases). CDR1 is SGDLS and CDR2 is YYNGEE in the germline V gene. The CDR3 contains 14 residues. V was shortened by 1 base and J by 7 bases, with 12 bases between the two germline ends. CDR3 residues: CASSVSGVEQPQHF. CDR3 coding DNA: TGTGCCAGCAGCGTATCAGGGGTCGAACAGCCCCAGCATTTT.

The rearrangement uses TRBV20-1 and TRBJ2-2; D ambiguous. The V end lost 1 base, the J end lost 4 bases, and 7 bases lay between the germline ends. Germline CDR1 and CDR2: DFQATT and SNEGSKA (reference sequence). The CDR3 loop spans 13 amino acids. In DNA, the CDR3 is TGCAGTGCTAGAGGCTCCTGCACCGGGGAGCTGTTTTTT. Protein product: CSARGSCTGELFF.

This clonotype has at least ten counts. This chain uses TRBV27 with TRBJ2-5; D gene unclear. Between the trimmed V and J ends, which lost 7 bases and 5 bases, there was a span of 14 bases. Germline loops: CDR1 MNHEY, CDR2 SMNVEV (reference sequence). The CDR3 runs to 13 residues. CDR3 loop: CASTSRLGETQYF. The CDR3 DNA reads TGTGCCAGCACCTCGAGGCTAGGGGAGACCCAGTACTTC.

This clonotype was seen repeatedly, ten times or more. The chain has TRBV15 and TRBJ2-1; D not resolved. The V and J ends lost 1 base and 1 base respectively, with 11 bases between them. This CDR3 has 16 residues. Germline CDR1 reads LNHNV; CDR2 reads YYDKDF (reference sequence). The CDR3 DNA sequence: TGTGCCACCAGCAGAGGCCCCGGTCAATCCTACAATGAGCAGTTCTTC. Amino acid sequence: CATSRGPGQSYNEQFF.

This clonotype showed up many times. The gene calls are TRBV11-2 and TRBJ2-4; D not resolved. Germline V CDR1 and CDR2: SGHAT, FQNNGV. V was clipped by 0 bases and J by 1 base, with 4 bases between them. This CDR3 contains 14 residues. The CDR3 coding sequence is TGTGCCAGCAGCTTAGAAGTGGCCAAAAACATTCAGTACTTC. Translated, it gives CASSLEVAKNIQYF.

At least ten counts were recorded for this clonotype. The chain is built from TRBV27 and TRBJ2-3; 10 positions agree with TRBD2. This CDR3 spans 14 amino acids. Germline V lookup: CDR1 MNHEY, CDR2 SMNVEV (reference sequence). V lost 6 bases and J lost 8; bases outside the gene matches: 8. This CDR3 is CASSLLAGLGTQYF. The CDR3 DNA is TGTGCCAGCAGCTTACTAGCGGGATTGGGTACGCAGTATTTT.